This T cell receptor beta chain was identified during a study of regulatory T cells in long-lasting Graves disease. Described time point: newly diagnosed GD, antithyroid drugs for less than 3 months. From PBMCs, RNA was extracted and then used to make the TCR library. This clonotype has only a few counts. To make TCR beta libraries, researchers used iRepertoire HTBI primers and Arm-PCR of CDR3 regions. MiXCR, applied by TCRdb to the multiplex PCR reads, yields one record per CDR3 protein. The data show about 540,000 distinct CDR3 sequences, less than 15% seen once. V shed 0 bases and J shed 5 bases, with 13 bases lying between them. Germline CDR1 is DFQATT and CDR2 is SNEGSKA (reference sequence). The CDR3 totals 15 residues. The sample also formed part of further work on T cells in Graves' hyperthyroidism and ophthalmopathy.

The input for sequencing was peripheral blood mononuclear cells (PBMCs), taken at new diagnosis, from a patient treated with antithyroid drugs. The sequence was obtained from a young man with Graves disease. The chain carries TRBV20-1 and TRBJ2-2; no reliable D call. The CDR3 DNA is TGCAGTGCTAGAGATTACCTAGAAGGTACCGGGGAGCTGTTTTTT. This translates into CSARDYLEGTGELFF.